This TCR beta chain is drawn from a study of T-cell memory formation after mild COVID-19. General study results and limits: For contracting clones, CD4+ ones sat mainly in CM and EM, CD8+ in EMRA.

The germline CDR1 and CDR2 sequences are DFQATT and SNEGSKA (reference sequence). CDR3 size: 12 residues. Trimming cost V 1 base and J 2 bases, with 6 bases left between them. This clonotype was seen a handful of times. No antigen is known for it. Constant-segment primers served in 5'RACE that generated TCR alpha and TCR beta cDNA libraries bearing sample barcodes and UMIs. TCRdb redid the calling of the 5' RACE reads with MiXCR, one entry per CDR3 protein. The sample shows about 160,000 distinct CDR3 sequences, 25% to 40% of them seen only once. V usage is TRBV20-1 and J usage is TRBJ2-7; D gene uncertain. Material for sequencing was PBMCs or a T cell subset sorted from them (not recorded which). The TCR comes from an adult woman who had mild COVID-19 (a few samples of this study predate the infection). Cell type and time point are not known. CDR3 nucleotide sequence: TGCAGTGCTAGAGTCGCTCCCTACGAGCAGTACTTC. This gives the protein CSARVAPYEQYF.